A single sample is the source of the 11 T cell receptor beta chains below, sequenced in a study of beta chain features in type 1 diabetes. cDNA synthesis used the whole RNA isolate, giving expressed TCRB sequences. Using immunoSEQ multiplex PCR, the repertoire was profiled, and TCRdb retains in-frame clones only, with some absent. The sample holds some 410,000 clones, about an eighth seen once. The sample was naive CD4+ T cells from blood. The source of these receptors is a young woman in good health.

The sample holds a few counts of this clone. The V gene is TRBV14, the J gene TRBJ2-5, with D possibly TRBD2 on 5 matching bases. TRBJ2-7 matches the DNA end more closely, so the J call is doubtful. Germline assignment: CDR1 SGHDN and CDR2 FVKESK. The CDR3 has 16 residues. The CDR3 DNA follows: TGTGCCAGCAGCCAAGCTCGGACCGCGTTGAGGGACGAGCAGTACTTC. As protein: CASSQARTALRDEQYF.

This clone was seen only a few times. CDR3 sequence: CASRETGGVIFAEAFF. The CDR3 DNA reads as TGTGCCAGCAGGGAAACAGGGGGCGTAATTTTCGCTGAAGCTTTCTTT. V gene TRBV21-1 combines with J gene TRBJ1-1; the table's D gene call, TRBD1, was not cross checked with the DNA. TRBV21-1 corresponds to a pseudogene. CDR3 length: 16 residues.

In its sample, this clone was seen once. The chain employs TRBV5-1 and TRBJ2-2; D not certain. CDR3 size: 13 residues. CDR1 and CDR2 from the germline V gene are SGHRS and YFSETQ. Trimming cost V 2 bases and J 6 bases, with 8 bases left between them. Here the CDR3 DNA reads TGCGCCAGCAGCTTTTCGGTCCCCGGGGAGCTGTTTTTT. Protein product: CASSFSVPGELFF.

This chain links TRBV7-9 with TRBJ2-6; no definite D call. This CDR3 is built from 15 residues. Germline CDR1 reads SEHNR; CDR2 reads FQNEAQ (reference sequence). Trimming left V 2 bases short and J 3 bases short, with 8 bases between. CDR3: CASSLSAGGANVLTF. The CDR3 DNA reads as TGTGCCAGCAGCTTAAGTGCCGGTGGGGCCAACGTCCTGACTTTC. Together with reference TRBV7-9 and TRBJ2-6, the CDR3 gives the full variable domain: DTGVSQNPRHKITKRGQNVTFRCDPISEHNRLYWYRQTLGQGPEFLTYFQNEAQLEKSRLLSDRFSAERPKGSFSTLEIQRTEQGDSAMYLCASSLSAGGANVLTFGAGSRLTVL.

This clone was seen more than once but under ten times. V is TRBV7-2 and J is TRBJ2-6; D not certain. Germline loops: CDR1 SGHTA, CDR2 FQGNSA. The CDR3 covers 14 residues. Trimming took 3 bases from V and 0 from J, leaving 3 bases between them. CDR3 in amino acids: CASSFGSGANVLTF. CDR3 nucleotide sequence: TGTGCCAGCAGCTTTGGCTCTGGGGCCAACGTCCTGACTTTC.

The rearrangement joins TRBV19 to TRBJ2-7; 7 nucleotides line up with TRBD2. CDR1 LNHDA and CDR2 SQIVND come from the germline V gene (reference sequence). J lost 4 bases, V lost 6 bases, and 6 bases had no gene match. This CDR3 is 13 amino acids long. The CDR3 DNA reads TGTGCCAGTAGACAGAGCGGGACTTACGAGCAGTACGTC. Protein sequence: CASRQSGTYEQYV.

This clone was counted a few times. V gene TRBV30 combines with J gene TRBJ2-3; D may be TRBD1 (5 bases). The CDR3 has 17 residues. V was clipped by 3 bases and J by 0 bases, with 19 bases between them. Germline CDR1 is GTSNPN and CDR2 is SVGIG (reference sequence). The CDR3 spells CAWSPFSVGASTDTQYF. CDR3 in DNA: TGTGCCTGGAGCCCGTTTAGTGTAGGGGCGAGCACAGATACGCAGTATTTT.

The chain recombines TRBV6-6 with TRBJ1-5; D ambiguous. The CDR3 runs to 15 residues. Trimming took off 8 bases at V and 4 bases at J, with 18 bases between the two ends. Germline CDR1 reads MNHNY; CDR2 reads SVGAGI (reference sequence). DNA of the CDR3: TGTGCCAGCTGGGGTCTAATGGGCTCTAATCAGCCCCAGCATTTT. This gives the protein CASWGLMGSNQPQHF.

Details on this clone: The same CDR3 can be traced to other DNA sequences in this sample. This chain links TRBV18 with TRBJ2-5; no clear D gene. Germline assignment: CDR1 KGHSH and CDR2 LQKENI. Trimming stripped 3 bases from V and 5 bases from J, with 4 bases between. The CDR3 consists of 11 residues. CDR3 sequence (DNA): TGTGCCAGCTCACCTGGTGAGACCCAGTACTTC. Translating it yields CASSPGETQYF.

The rearrangement uses TRBV11-1 and TRBJ2-1, with 7 bases that match TRBD1. V trimming: 3 bases; J trimming: 15 bases; junction bases outside the gene matches: 8. Germline CDR1 SGHAT, CDR2 FQDESV (reference sequence). This CDR3 contains 12 residues. CDR3 loop: CASSFRDSQRFF. The CDR3 region has the DNA TGTGCCAGCAGCTTCCGGGACAGCCAACGGTTCTTC.

The V gene is TRBV29-1, the J gene TRBJ2-5; a weak D match, TRBD1 (6 bases). This CDR3 comprises 12 residues. From germline, CDR1 is SQVTM and CDR2 ANQGSEA. The V end was cut by 7 bases, the J end by 5 bases, with 14 bases between. The CDR3 DNA follows: TGCAGCGGATCACAGGGTGAGGAGACCCAGTACTTC. As protein: CSGSQGEETQYF.